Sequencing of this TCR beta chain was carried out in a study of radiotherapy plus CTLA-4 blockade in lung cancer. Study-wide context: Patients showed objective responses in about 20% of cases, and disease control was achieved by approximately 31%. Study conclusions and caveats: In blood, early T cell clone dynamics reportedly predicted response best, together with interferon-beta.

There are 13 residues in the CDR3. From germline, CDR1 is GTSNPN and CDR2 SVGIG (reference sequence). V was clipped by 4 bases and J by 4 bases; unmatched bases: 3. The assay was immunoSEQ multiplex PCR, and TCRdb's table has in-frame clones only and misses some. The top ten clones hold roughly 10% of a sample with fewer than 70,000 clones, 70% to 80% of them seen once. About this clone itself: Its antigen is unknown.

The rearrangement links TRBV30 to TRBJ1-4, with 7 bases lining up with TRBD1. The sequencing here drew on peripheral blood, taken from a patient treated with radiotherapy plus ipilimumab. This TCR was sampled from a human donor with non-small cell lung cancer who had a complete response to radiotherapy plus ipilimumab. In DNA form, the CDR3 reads TGTGCCTGGACACAGGGGTATAATGAAAAACTGTTTTTT. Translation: CAWTQGYNEKLFF.